This T cell receptor (beta chain) was captured in a study of T cells in Graves' hyperthyroidism and ophthalmopathy. Findings of the study overall: Most clonotypes expanded in thyroid above 0.001 were likewise present in blood.

Turning to this clonotype: The antigen is not known.

A lack of ophthalmopathy progression within 18 months defined stable Graves' hyperthyroidism. Exclusion criteria comprised uncontrolled infection, other autoimmune disease, pregnancy or lactation. Amplified TCR beta CDR3 regions came from RNA transcripts. When the TCR CDR3 underwent first-round RT-PCR, the HTBI primer set was used. One entry per CDR3 protein results from TCRdb running MiXCR on the multiplex PCR reads. Among fewer than 400,000 distinct CDR3 sequences listed, 20% to 30% were seen once. Trimming cost V 4 bases and J 3 bases, with 18 bases left between them. The CDR3 contains 15 residues. The germline CDR1 and CDR2 sequences are SQVTM and ANQGSEA.

The rearrangement joins TRBV29-1 to TRBJ1-1; tentative D call: TRBD1 (5 bases). Sequencing used blood. The receptor was derived from a man between 50 and 59 years old with Graves' hyperthyroidism. This chain's CDR3 is CSVVFGMLGDTEAFF. CDR3 DNA sequence: TGCAGCGTTGTTTTTGGTATGTTGGGGGACACTGAAGCTTTCTTT.